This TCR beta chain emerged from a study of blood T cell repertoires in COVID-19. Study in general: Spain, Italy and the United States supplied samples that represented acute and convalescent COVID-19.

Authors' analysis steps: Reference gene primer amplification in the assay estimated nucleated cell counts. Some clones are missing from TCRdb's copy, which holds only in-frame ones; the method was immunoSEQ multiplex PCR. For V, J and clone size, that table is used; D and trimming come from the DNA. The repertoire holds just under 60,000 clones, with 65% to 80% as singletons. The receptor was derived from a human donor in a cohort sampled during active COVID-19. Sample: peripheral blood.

CDR3 amino acids: CASSRDRVTDTQYF. The CDR3 DNA follows: TGTGCCAGCAGCAGGGACAGAGTCACAGATACGCAGTATTTT. The chain recombines TRBV7-2 with TRBJ2-3; 7 bases map to TRBD1. V shed 5 bases, J shed 2 bases, and the junction held 4 bases outside the gene matches. Germline assignment: CDR1 SGHTA and CDR2 FQGNSA. The CDR3 runs to 14 residues.